The 19 T cell receptor beta chains below were found in one sample sequenced in a study of CD8+ T cells in alopecia areata. Sequencing used cDNA as its template, made by extracting RNA and reverse transcribing it. Data came from immunoSEQ multiplex PCR; TCRdb stores just in-frame clones and leaves some out. The table includes over 85,000 clones, about 58% detected once. Documented treatment: oral pan-JAK inhibitor, 5-10 mg twice daily. The source was CD8+ T cells sorted from blood, collected at week 4, from a patient treated with tofacitinib. The source of these receptors is a human donor with alopecia areata.

This clone was seen more than once but under ten times. V and J are TRBV21-1 and TRBJ2-7; the table names TRBD1, a call not compared with the DNA. TRBV21-1 is a known pseudogene. There are 14 residues in the CDR3. CDR3 in DNA: TGTGCCAGCACCATGGGACAGGGGCGATACGAGCAGTACTTC. Translated: CASTMGQGRYEQYF.

This clone was recorded a few times. The chain couples TRBV29-1 to TRBJ1-5, with D unresolved. Germline assignment: CDR1 SQVTM and CDR2 ANQGSEA. This CDR3 region has 15 residues. V lost 7 bases, J lost 0 bases, and 16 bases lay in between. This CDR3 reads CSGQCRSYSNQPQHF. In DNA form, the CDR3 reads TGCAGCGGGCAGTGCAGGAGTTATAGCAATCAGCCCCAGCATTTT.

The table lists this clone with a few counts. The chain combines TRBV19 with TRBJ1-2; D uncertain. Germline CDR1 is LNHDA and CDR2 is SQIVND (reference sequence). Trimming removed 2 bases at V and 3 bases at J, with 13 bases between. This CDR3 has 15 residues. The CDR3 nucleotides are TGTGCCAGTAGTATAATTGGTTCGGATTACTATGGCTACACCTTC. Amino acid sequence: CASSIIGSDYYGYTF. The whole variable domain, remainder taken from reference TRBV19 and TRBJ1-2, is DGGITQSPKYLFRKEGQNVTLSCEQNLNHDAMYWYRQDPGQGLRLIYYSQIVNDFQKGDIAEGYSVSREKKESFPLTVTSAQKNPTAFYLCASSIIGSDYYGYTFGSGTRLTVV.

The rearrangement uses TRBV7-2 and TRBJ1-2; the D gene is possibly TRBD1 (5 bases). Germline-derived CDR1 and CDR2 are SGHTA and FQGNSA. This CDR3 spans 14 amino acids. V lost 1 base and J 7 bases, leaving 13 bases between the germline ends. This chain's CDR3 is CASSLGGLTAGYTF. CDR3 DNA: TGTGCCAGCAGCTTAGGGGGACTTACAGCTGGCTACACCTTC. Full variable domain (missing parts from reference TRBV7-2 and TRBJ1-2): GAGVSQSPSNKVTEKGKDVELRCDPISGHTALYWYRQSLGQGLEFLIYFQGNSAPDKSGLPSDRFSAERTGGSVSTLTIQRTQQEDSAVYLCASSLGGLTAGYTFGSGTRLTVV.

V is TRBV7-2 and J is TRBJ1-1; tentatively, D is TRBD1 (6 bases). Germline V gives CDR1 SGHTA, CDR2 FQGNSA. Trimming stripped 1 base from V and 6 bases from J, with 12 bases between. The CDR3 consists of 14 residues. The CDR3 region has the DNA TGTGCCAGCAGCTTAGTAGGGCCAGGGGCTGAAGCTTTCTTT. Its protein is CASSLVGPGAEAFF.

The chain uses TRBV6-5 and TRBJ2-5, with TRBD2 as a possible D gene (5 bases). The CDR3 length is 15 residues. The V gene lost 2 bases and the J gene lost 5 bases, with 15 bases spanning the gap. Per the germline V gene, CDR1 is MNHEY and CDR2 is SVGAGI. The CDR3 region is CASSYLFSVQETQYF. In nucleotides, the CDR3 is TGTGCCAGCAGTTACCTGTTTAGCGTTCAGGAGACCCAGTACTTC.

V gene TRBV27 combines with J gene TRBJ2-1; 9 positions match TRBD1. The CDR3 consists of 17 residues. Germline assignment: CDR1 MNHEY and CDR2 SMNVEV (reference sequence). V shed 5 bases and J 6 bases; nucleotides not matched to a gene: 14. CDR3 in DNA: TGTGCCAGCAGTCCCCTCGGCGAGACAGGGGGGCTCAATGAGCAGTTCTTC. This encodes CASSPLGETGGLNEQFF.

This clone was recorded a few times. The CDR3 region is CASSLTGPMNTEAFF. CDR3 nucleotide sequence: TGTGCCAGCAGCTTGACAGGGCCTATGAACACTGAAGCTTTCTTT. The genes are TRBV7-9 and TRBJ1-1; TRBD1 matches at 7 bases. V lost 3 bases, J lost 0 bases, and 4 bases stayed unmatched. Looked up from germline, CDR1 is SEHNR and CDR2 is FQNEAQ (reference sequence). The CDR3 is made up of 15 amino acids.

This clone has a handful of counts. In nucleotides, the CDR3 is TGCGCCAGCAGCCAACAGACAGGGGAAGGTCAGCCCCAGCATTTT. Its translation is CASSQQTGEGQPQHF. This rearrangement joins TRBV4-1 to TRBJ1-5; the match to TRBD1 covers 8 bases. V lost 2 bases to trimming and J lost 6 bases; unmatched junction nucleotides: 6. CDR3 size: 15 residues. Germline V gene lookup returns CDR1 MGHRA and CDR2 YSYEKL.

This clone appeared a few times. The CDR3 here is CASSYGRDTQYF. The CDR3 nucleotides are TGTGCCAGCAGTTACGGTCGAGATACGCAGTATTTT. J is TRBJ2-3 and V is TRBV6-6; D call uncertain. Per germline, CDR1 MNHNY and CDR2 SVGAGI (reference sequence). The CDR3 extends over 12 amino acids. Trimming shortened V by 2 bases and J by 5 bases, and 5 bases separated the two germline ends.

The chain couples TRBV4-3 to TRBJ2-7, with 7 bases identical to TRBD2. This CDR3 is built from 17 residues. J was trimmed by 0 bases and V by 0 bases; bases with no gene match: 8. From germline, CDR1 is LGHNA and CDR2 YSLEER. As DNA, the CDR3 is TGCGCCAGCAGCCAAGATTTGGTAGGACTAGGCTCCTACGAGCAGTACTTC. Translated: CASSQDLVGLGSYEQYF.

To note about this clone: This specimen includes other DNA sequences encoding the same CDR3. The chain joins TRBV25-1 to TRBJ2-7; D is undetermined. The germline V gene has CDR1 MGHDK and CDR2 SYGVNS. This CDR3 comprises 11 residues. V was cut by 6 bases and J by 0 bases, with 3 bases left in between. CDR3 DNA sequence: TGTGCCAGCAGCGTCTCCTACGAGCAGTACTTC. Residues: CASSVSYEQYF.

This chain links TRBV29-1 with TRBJ2-1; D is unresolved. With 8 bases removed from V and 3 bases from J, the gap between germline ends came to 17 bases. CDR3 size: 14 residues. Germline V gives CDR1 SQVTM, CDR2 ANQGSEA. CDR3 region: CSTSSPIIYNEQFF. Written as DNA, the CDR3 is TGCAGCACAAGCTCCCCGATAATCTACAATGAGCAGTTCTTC.

This clone has only a few counts. The chain joins TRBV30 to TRBJ1-2; perhaps TRBD1 as D (6 bases). Germline V CDR1 and CDR2: GTSNPN, SVGIG (reference sequence). V lost 2 bases, J lost 3 bases, and 10 bases lay in between. The CDR3 consists of 13 residues. The CDR3 here is CAWSTGSYYGYTF. The CDR3 bases are TGTGCCTGGAGTACAGGGTCCTACTATGGCTACACCTTC.

The chain links TRBV15 to TRBJ2-5; the D gene is possibly TRBD1 (7 bases). CDR1 and CDR2 from the germline V gene are LNHNV and YYDKDF (reference sequence). V was clipped by 3 bases and J by 1 base, with 12 bases between them. The CDR3 covers 15 residues. CDR3 loop: CATSRDQGGQETQYF. For the CDR3, the DNA is TGTGCCACCAGCAGGGACCAGGGGGGCCAAGAGACCCAGTACTTC.

The table lists this clone with a few counts. The genes are TRBV6-5 and TRBJ1-2; tentative D call: TRBD1 (5 bases). V was shortened by 10 bases and J by 5 bases, with 8 bases between the two germline ends. The germline gives CDR1 MNHEY, CDR2 SVGAGI. The CDR3 spans 10 residues. The CDR3 region is CATGDYGYTF. In DNA form, the CDR3 reads TGTGCCACGGGGGATTATGGCTACACCTTC.

The J gene is TRBJ2-1, the V gene TRBV10-3; D gene unclear. Germline assignment: CDR1 ENHRY and CDR2 SYGVKD. V was cut by 6 bases and J by 3 bases, with 15 bases left in between. The CDR3 length is 15 residues. CDR3 DNA: TGTGCCATCAGAGCTTACGCTTGGGGCTACAATGAGCAGTTCTTC. Translating gives CAIRAYAWGYNEQFF.

The chain carries TRBV9 and TRBJ2-5; 11 nucleotides match TRBD1. V trimming: 3 bases; J trimming: 1 base; junction bases outside the gene matches: 5. The CDR3 has 16 residues. Looked up from germline, CDR1 is SGDLS and CDR2 is YYNGEE. Here the CDR3 reads CASSGGTGGPQETQYF. CDR3 bases: TGTGCCAGCAGCGGAGGGACAGGGGGACCCCAAGAGACCCAGTACTTC. Combining the CDR3 with reference TRBV9 and TRBJ2-5 gives the whole variable domain DSGVTQTPKHLITATGQRVTLRCSPRSGDLSVYWYQQSLDQGLQFLIQYYNGEERAKGNILERFSAQQFPDLHSELNLSSLELGDSALYFCASSGGTGGPQETQYFGPGTRLLVL.

About this clone itself: The same CDR3 also results from other DNA sequences found in this sample. The chain couples TRBV9 to TRBJ1-1; D possibly corresponds to TRBD1 (5 bases). Trimming took off 2 bases at V and 1 base at J, with 9 bases between the two ends. Germline CDR1 and CDR2: SGDLS and YYNGEE. The CDR3 extends over 14 amino acids. In DNA form, the CDR3 reads TGTGCCAGCAGCGTGTCGACAGCGAACACTGAAGCTTTCTTT. This encodes CASSVSTANTEAFF.